A single sample is the source of the 20 T cell receptor beta chains below, sequenced in a study of CD8 T cells in ankylosing spondylitis. TCRdb reprocessed the 5' RACE reads via MiXCR and lists one record per CDR3 protein. In the table there are hundreds of thousands of distinct CDR3 sequences, 20% of which are singletons. Sequencing was done on a sample of blood, either unsorted or a sorted T cell fraction (not recorded which). These receptors were obtained from a male donor with ankylosing spondylitis or in good health (not recorded which).

This clonotype appeared a few times. A read error may produce the germline difference seen at one junction end. The DNA of the CDR3 is TGTGCCAGCAGCATAGCGGGGGGGTTGGGCACAGATACGCAGTATTTT. It yields the protein CASSIAGGLGTDTQYF. This chain connects TRBV7-2 to TRBJ2-3; 11 bases align to TRBD2. The CDR3 has 16 residues. CDR1 and CDR2 from the germline V gene are SGHTA and FQGNSA. The complete variable domain, with remaining parts taken from reference TRBV7-2 and TRBJ2-3, reads GAGVSQSPSNKVTEKGKDVELRCDPISGHTALYWYRQSLGQGLEFLIYFQGNSAPDKSGLPSDRFSAERTGGSVSTLTIQRTQQEDSAVYLCASSIAGGLGTDTQYFGPGTRLTVL.

V and J are TRBV5-1 and TRBJ1-1; D may be TRBD1 (5 bases). CDR1 SGHRS and CDR2 YFSETQ come from the germline V gene. Deletions cut 4 bases from V and 3 bases from J, with 10 bases between. This CDR3 comprises 13 residues. CDR3 in amino acids: CASSPRDYTEAFF. As DNA, the CDR3 is TGCGCCAGCAGCCCCAGGGATTACACTGAAGCTTTCTTT.

The rearrangement joins TRBV5-1 to TRBJ2-7; possibly TRBD1 or TRBD2 for D (7 bases each). The CDR3 extends over 14 amino acids. The ends were cut back, 3 bases at V and 6 bases at J, with 16 bases in the middle. Germline assignment: CDR1 SGHRS and CDR2 YFSETQ. This CDR3 is CASSSGTGEGEQYV. CDR3 DNA sequence: TGCGCCAGCAGCTCGGGAACAGGGGAGGGCGAGCAGTACGTC.

V usage is TRBV3-1 and J usage is TRBJ2-2, with D perhaps matching TRBD2 (5 bases). The CDR3 is 13 amino acids. Germline V lookup: CDR1 LGHDT, CDR2 YNNKEL (reference sequence). Trimming took off 4 bases at V and 8 bases at J, with 11 bases between the two ends. CDR3 loop: CASSRRTGGELFF. DNA for the CDR3: TGTGCCAGCAGCCGCCGGACTGGAGGGGAGCTGTTTTTT.

This clonotype turned up a few times. The rearrangement links TRBV10-3 to TRBJ2-1, with D maybe TRBD1 (6 bases). Deletions cut 8 bases from V and 7 bases from J, with 15 bases between. This CDR3 spans 13 amino acids. Germline CDR1 is ENHRY and CDR2 is SYGVKD. CDR3 protein: CAILGPQGNEQFF. The CDR3 DNA reads TGTGCCATCCTGGGACCTCAGGGGAATGAGCAGTTCTTC.

The genes are TRBV7-2 and TRBJ2-1; the D gene is possibly TRBD2 (5 bases). Germline CDR1 and CDR2: SGHTA and FQGNSA. There are 17 residues in the CDR3. Trimming removed 3 bases at V and 0 bases at J, with 15 bases between. The CDR3 loop is CASSFTEDWSSYNEQFF. CDR3 coding DNA: TGTGCCAGCAGCTTTACGGAGGACTGGAGCTCCTACAATGAGCAGTTCTTC.

Points on this clonotype: A much larger clone lies a single base off, so this may be a read error. The chain carries TRBV29-1 and TRBJ2-7, with D maybe TRBD1 (5 bases). V was trimmed by 6 bases and J by 3 bases, leaving 12 bases between them. Looked up from germline, CDR1 is SQVTM and CDR2 is ANQGSEA. The CDR3 loop spans 12 amino acids. The CDR3: CSVRDSVYEQYV. The CDR3 DNA reads as TGCAGCGTACGAGACAGTGTCTACGAGCAGTACGTC.

The chain is built from TRBV3-1 and TRBJ1-5, with D hard to call. V was shortened by 0 bases and J by 9 bases, with 6 bases between the two germline ends. The CDR3 runs 12 residues. Looked up from germline, CDR1 is LGHDT and CDR2 is YNNKEL (reference sequence). The CDR3: CASSQEGAPQHF. In DNA form, the CDR3 reads TGTGCCAGCAGCCAAGAAGGAGCGCCCCAGCATTTT. The variable domain in full, completed from reference TRBV3-1 and TRBJ1-5, reads DTAVSQTPKYLVTQMGNDKSIKCEQNLGHDTMYWYKQDSKKFLKIMFSYNNKELIINETVPNRFSPKSPDKAHLNLHINSLELGDSAVYFCASSQEGAPQHFGDGTRLSIL.

In this sample, this clonotype turned up a few times. The chain has TRBV21-1 and TRBJ2-3. TRBV21-1 is a known pseudogene. CDR3 length equals 16 residues. Here the CDR3 DNA reads TGTGCCAGCAGCAAAGCGGACAGTCCTAGCACAGATACGCAGTATTTT. Protein product: CASSKADSPSTDTQYF.

This clonotype was seen more than once but under ten times. The rearrangement links TRBV5-1 to TRBJ2-6; D remains unclear. V was pared by 0 bases and J by 0 bases, with 10 bases between. Germline V gives CDR1 SGHRS, CDR2 YFSETQ. The CDR3 is made up of 17 amino acids. CDR3 in amino acids: CASSLVGLASGANVLTF. The CDR3, as DNA: TGCGCCAGCAGCTTGGTAGGGTTGGCCTCTGGGGCCAACGTCCTGACTTTC.

This clonotype was counted between two and nine times. This sequence joins TRBV10-3 and TRBJ2-5; 9 bases map to TRBD2. The germline V gene has CDR1 ENHRY and CDR2 SYGVKD. The CDR3 has 15 residues. V lost 4 bases, J lost 1 base, and 4 bases stayed unmatched. In DNA, the CDR3 is TGTGCCATCAGTGTTCCTAGCGGGGTCCAAGAGACCCAGTACTTC. It codes for CAISVPSGVQETQYF.

Ten or more counts support this clonotype. The chain recombines TRBV20-1 with TRBJ2-1; 10 bases align to TRBD2. Per germline, CDR1 DFQATT and CDR2 SNEGSKA (reference sequence). CDR3 length equals 14 residues. With 2 bases clipped from V and 7 bases from J, the junction kept 5 bases outside the gene matches. In DNA, the CDR3 is TGCAGTGCTAGAAGGGGACTAGCGAGGAATGAGCAGTTCTTC. Translation: CSARRGLARNEQFF.

V usage is TRBV7-6 and J usage is TRBJ2-1, with 12 nucleotides matching TRBD2. V gave up 5 bases and J gave up 4 bases; unmatched junction bases: 6. Looked up from germline, CDR1 is SGHVS and CDR2 is FNYEAQ. The CDR3 length is 16 residues. The CDR3: CASSDGLAGTYNEQFF. Here the CDR3 DNA reads TGTGCCAGCAGCGACGGACTAGCGGGAACGTACAATGAGCAGTTCTTC. Full variable domain (outside the CDR3, taken from reference TRBV7-6 and TRBJ2-1): GAGVSQSPRYKVTKRGQDVALRCDPISGHVSLYWYRQALGQGPEFLTYFNYEAQQDKSGLPNDRFSAERPEGSISTLTIQRTEQRDSAMYRCASSDGLAGTYNEQFFGPGTRLTVL.

This rearrangement joins TRBV27 to TRBJ2-5, with TRBD2 as a possible D gene (5 bases). CDR1 is MNHEY, CDR2 SMNVEV, per germline (reference sequence). Trimming shortened V by 3 bases and J by 11 bases, and 16 bases separated the two germline ends. The CDR3 has 13 amino acids. This CDR3 reads CASSFSGVGRQYF. The CDR3, as DNA: TGTGCCAGCAGTTTTTCCGGGGTAGGGAGACAGTACTTC.

The rearrangement joins TRBV11-2 to TRBJ2-3, with 8 bases fitting TRBD2. Germline loops: CDR1 SGHAT, CDR2 FQNNGV. The CDR3 consists of 15 residues. V lost 1 base and J lost 4; bases outside the gene matches: 4. The CDR3 DNA follows: TGTGCCAGCAGCTTAGTAAGAGCGGGAGCAGATACGCAGTATTTT. Its translation: CASSLVRAGADTQYF.

In this sample, this clonotype turned up many times. The rearrangement links TRBV12-3 or TRBV12-4 to TRBJ2-1; 8 nucleotides align to TRBD1. CDR3 length equals 14 residues. V lost 5 bases to trimming and J lost 5 bases; unmatched junction nucleotides: 5. CDR3 sequence: CASSPGQGHNEQFF. CDR3 nucleotides: TGTGCCAGCAGTCCCGGACAGGGCCACAATGAGCAGTTCTTC.

This clonotype was seen more than once but under ten times. The gene calls are TRBV5-1 and TRBJ1-2, with 7 bases that match TRBD1. There are 13 residues in the CDR3. Germline V CDR1 and CDR2: SGHRS, YFSETQ. The ends lost 4 bases at V and 4 bases at J; junction bases unmatched: 4. The CDR3 loop reads CASSEGDSYGYTF. DNA for the CDR3: TGCGCCAGCAGCGAAGGGGACAGCTATGGCTACACCTTC.

This clonotype was found a few times. CDR3 sequence reads: CASSLGQGSSYNEQFF. In DNA, the CDR3 is TGTGCCAGCAGTCTGGGGCAGGGAAGCTCCTACAATGAGCAGTTCTTC. The chain combines TRBV28 with TRBJ2-1; D is perhaps TRBD1 (5 bases). Germline assignment: CDR1 MDHEN and CDR2 SYDVKM. This CDR3 comprises 16 residues. V lost 5 bases and J lost 0, with 14 bases in between. The variable domain in full, with the rest retrieved from reference TRBV28 and TRBJ2-1, is DVKVTQSSRYLVKRTGEKVFLECVQDMDHENMFWYRQDPGLGLRLIYFSYDVKMKEKGDIPEGYSVSREKKERFSLILESASTNQTSMYLCASSLGQGSSYNEQFFGPGTRLTVL.

V and J are TRBV6-5 and TRBJ1-2, with D possibly being TRBD1 (5 bases). The V gene's germline CDR1 is MNHEY and CDR2 SVGAGI. V was cut by 2 bases and J by 7 bases, with 14 bases left in between. This CDR3 is 14 amino acids long. The CDR3 protein is CASSYDRAWSGYTF. The CDR3 bases are TGTGCCAGCAGTTACGACAGAGCTTGGAGTGGCTACACCTTC.

This clonotype came up many times. V gene TRBV24-1 combines with J gene TRBJ2-2; possibly TRBD1 for D (5 bases). Germline V gives CDR1 KGHDR, CDR2 SFDVKD. Deletions cut 0 bases from V and 3 bases from J, with 7 bases between. The CDR3 has 15 residues. The CDR3 reads CATSDLSQDTGELFF. CDR3 coding DNA: TGTGCCACCAGTGATTTGTCACAGGACACCGGGGAGCTGTTTTTT.